One sample yielded the 18 T cell receptor beta chains listed below, sequenced in a study of blood T cell repertoires in COVID-19. TCRdb's table, derived via immunoSEQ multiplex PCR, lists solely in-frame clones and lacks some. The sample yields about 340,000 clones, 65% to 90% seen once. Sequencing input: peripheral blood. Receptors originate from a woman aged 55-70 years with COVID-19, enrolled during active disease.

This sequence joins TRBV19 and TRBJ1-2; D may be TRBD1 (5 bases). The CDR3 is 15 amino acids. V gave up 7 bases and J gave up 9 bases, with 24 bases separating them. The germline V gene encodes CDR1 LNHDA and CDR2 SQIVND (reference sequence). CDR3: CASTDTRGTLRSYTF. CDR3 nucleotides: TGTGCCAGTACCGACACTCGGGGGACCCTAAGGAGCTACACCTTC.

J is TRBJ2-7 and V is TRBV2, with D possibly TRBD2 on 5 matching bases. Germline V lookup: CDR1 SNHLY, CDR2 FYNNEI. The CDR3 runs 14 residues. V lost 1 base, J lost 0 bases, and 7 bases lay in between. The CDR3 coding sequence is TGTGCCAGCAGTGAAGGAGGGTACTCCTACGAGCAGTACTTC. The encoded protein is CASSEGGYSYEQYF.

The chain combines TRBV2 with TRBJ1-1; maybe TRBD1 (6 bases). This CDR3 spans 15 amino acids. CDR1 is SNHLY and CDR2 is FYNNEI in the germline V gene. The V gene lost 1 base and the J gene lost 1 base, with 10 bases spanning the gap. DNA for the CDR3: TGTGCCAGCAGTGAAGGGGGGCTCACGAACACTGAAGCTTTCTTT. Its protein is CASSEGGLTNTEAFF.

The CDR3, as DNA: TGTGCCAGCAGTTTATTTCACGAGGACAGGGATGGCTACACCTTC. Amino acid sequence: CASSLFHEDRDGYTF. This chain uses TRBV27 with TRBJ1-2; 8 bases line up with TRBD1. Germline loops: CDR1 MNHEY, CDR2 SMNVEV (reference sequence). The CDR3 consists of 15 residues. Unmatched junction bases numbered 7, after V lost 1 base and J lost 6 bases.

This clone was observed once. The chain has TRBV29-1 and TRBJ1-1; a weak D match, TRBD1 (5 bases). The CDR3 is made up of 14 amino acids. The V gene's germline CDR1 is SQVTM and CDR2 ANQGSEA. The V end was cut by 3 bases, the J end by 0 bases, with 11 bases between. CDR3 in amino acids: CSVDWTPMNTEAFF. In DNA, the CDR3 is TGCAGCGTTGATTGGACACCCATGAACACTGAAGCTTTCTTT.

This chain connects TRBV15 to TRBJ2-2; TRBD1 might be the D (6 bases). This CDR3 is built from 13 residues. V shed 5 bases and J shed 5 bases, with 9 bases lying between them. Germline CDR1 reads LNHNV; CDR2 reads YYDKDF (reference sequence). CDR3 DNA: TGTGCCACCAGCGAGGGGGTAACCGGGGAGCTGTTTTTT. Its translation is CATSEGVTGELFF.

Only a few counts were recorded for this clone. V usage is TRBV5-5 and J usage is TRBJ1-4; D is unresolved. CDR3 size: 15 residues. The V gene's germline CDR1 is SGHKS and CDR2 YYEKEE (reference sequence). V lost 5 bases and J lost 3, with 14 bases in between. In DNA form, the CDR3 reads TGTGCCAGCAGGTCCCCCCGGGAGGCTAATGAAAAACTGTTTTTT. It specifies CASRSPREANEKLFF.

The chain combines TRBV7-3 with TRBJ2-6, with D perhaps matching TRBD2 (6 bases). CDR3 length: 15 amino acids. Germline lookup yields CDR1 SGHTA and CDR2 FQGTGA. V lost 3 bases and J lost 2, with 8 bases in between. The CDR3 loop reads CASSLGGAGANVLTF. As DNA, the CDR3 is TGTGCCAGCAGCTTGGGCGGGGCTGGGGCCAACGTCCTGACTTTC.

This rearrangement joins TRBV24-1 to TRBJ1-5; the match to TRBD1 covers 12 bases. The V segment lost 5 bases and the J segment 7 bases; nucleotides outside the gene matches: 8. Germline CDR1 and CDR2: KGHDR and SFDVKD. The CDR3 runs to 16 residues. The CDR3 region has the DNA TGTGCCACCAGTGGCCCGGGACAGGGGGCTGGGCAGCCCCAGCATTTT. Its protein is CATSGPGQGAGQPQHF.

The V and J genes are TRBV4-2 and TRBJ1-2; maybe TRBD1 (6 bases). Germline assignment: CDR1 LGHNA and CDR2 YNFKEQ. V was trimmed by 4 bases and J by 8 bases, leaving 17 bases between them. The CDR3 runs 14 residues. The CDR3 DNA reads as TGTGCCAGCAGCCGGCAACAGGGCCCGGAAGGCTACACCTTC. It yields the protein CASSRQQGPEGYTF.

This sequence joins TRBV7-9 and TRBJ1-2; D is possibly TRBD1 (6 bases). Trimming cost V 5 bases and J 0 bases, with 13 bases left between them. CDR3 length: 15 amino acids. Germline CDR1 reads SEHNR; CDR2 reads FQNEAQ (reference sequence). The CDR3 loop is CASSRTGIANYGYTF. The CDR3, as DNA: TGTGCCAGCAGCAGAACAGGGATAGCTAACTATGGCTACACCTTC.

The chain combines TRBV2 with TRBJ2-7; the D is unclear. The CDR3 length is 11 residues. V lost 1 base, J lost 7 bases, and 5 bases lay in between. Germline V CDR1 and CDR2: SNHLY, FYNNEI. CDR3 residues: CASSEVAEQYF. The DNA for the CDR3 is TGTGCCAGCAGTGAAGTCGCGGAGCAGTACTTC.

The chain joins TRBV30 to TRBJ1-2; 10 bases agree with TRBD1. J was trimmed by 8 bases and V by 4 bases; bases with no gene match: 4. This CDR3 region has 12 residues. Germline CDR1 reads GTSNPN; CDR2 reads SVGIG (reference sequence). CDR3 loop: CAWTTGGAGYTF. DNA for the CDR3: TGTGCCTGGACGACAGGGGGCGCGGGCTACACCTTC.

The genes are TRBV12-3 or TRBV12-4 and TRBJ1-5; the match to TRBD1 covers 8 bases. With 7 bases clipped from V and 2 bases from J, the junction kept 1 base outside the gene matches. The CDR3 extends over 13 amino acids. CDR3 bases: TGTGCCAGCACAGGGGGCGGCAATCAGCCCCAGCATTTT. This encodes CASTGGGNQPQHF.

The chain is built from TRBV7-9 and TRBJ1-2; 7 nucleotides align to TRBD1. CDR3 length: 14 amino acids. V was clipped by 4 bases and J by 3 bases; unmatched bases: 5. Germline V lookup: CDR1 SEHNR, CDR2 FQNEAQ (reference sequence). CDR3 nucleotide sequence: TGTGCCAGCAGCTCGGCGGGACAGTACTATGGCTACACCTTC. It codes for CASSSAGQYYGYTF.

This chain uses TRBV7-3 with TRBJ1-6; D possibly corresponds to TRBD1 (6 bases). Trimming cost V 6 bases and J 5 bases, with 11 bases left between them. CDR1 SGHTA and CDR2 FQGTGA come from the germline V gene. The CDR3 consists of 14 residues. In DNA form, the CDR3 reads TGTGCCAGCAGACCCAACAGGGATAATTCACCCCTCCACTTT. Its protein product is CASRPNRDNSPLHF. Drawing the rest from reference TRBV7-3 and TRBJ1-6, the complete variable domain is GAGVSQTPSNKVTEKGKYVELRCDPISGHTALYWYRQSLGQGPEFLIYFQGTGAADDSGLPNDRFFAVRPEGSVSTLKIQRTERGDSAVYLCASRPNRDNSPLHFGNGTRLTVT.

The chain combines TRBV7-3 with TRBJ2-1; possible D gene TRBD2, 7 bases. Per the germline V gene, CDR1 is SGHTA and CDR2 is FQGTGA. Trimming left V 6 bases short and J 2 bases short, with 17 bases between. CDR3 size: 16 residues. The CDR3 here is CASSYLGGPTYNEQFF. In DNA, the CDR3 is TGTGCCAGCAGTTATCTCGGGGGGCCCACCTACAATGAGCAGTTCTTC.

The rearrangement links TRBV6-5 to TRBJ1-2, with D possibly TRBD1 on 5 matching bases. Germline V gene data show CDR1 as MNHEY and CDR2 as SVGAGI. V was cut by 4 bases and J by 4 bases, with 16 bases left in between. CDR3 length equals 15 residues. CDR3 bases: TGTGCCAGCAGTTTGGCCGGGACTGGGGGCTATGGCTACACCTTC. Translation: CASSLAGTGGYGYTF.